This TCR beta chain was recovered during a study of post-analysis software for immune sequencing data. Whole-study results and caveats: Roughly five TRBV segments were more frequent in patients than controls; TRBV5-6, TRBV5-1 and TRBV20-1 belonged to this group.

This clonotype was counted only a few times. Its specificity is not known. The V gene's germline CDR1 is SGHVS and CDR2 FNYEAQ. The V and J ends lost 1 base and 5 bases respectively, with 19 bases between them. The CDR3 covers 17 residues. Researchers reported that TCR beta cDNA libraries carried unique molecular identifiers. TCRdb reprocessed the PCR reads via MiXCR and lists one record per CDR3 protein. The sample consists of about 560,000 distinct CDR3 sequences, roughly two fifths of them appearing once. Sequenced material: blood. The sequence was obtained from a girl between 5 and 17 years old with multiple sclerosis. This chain links TRBV7-6 with TRBJ2-3; D may match TRBD1 or TRBD2 (7 bases each). The CDR3 here is CASSLDPAGGGEDTQYF. As DNA, the CDR3 is TGTGCCAGCAGCTTAGATCCCGCAGGGGGGGGAGAAGATACGCAGTATTTT.